These T cell receptor beta chains were read from a single sample in a study of blood T cells in healthy people across ages. TCRdb called the 5' RACE reads again in MiXCR, with one record for every CDR3 protein. The repertoire includes 540,000 or so distinct CDR3 sequences, 27% of them detected once, and about 18% sits in the top ten. Sequencing was performed on blood. The receptors derive from a woman aged 70-85 years in good health. CDR3s include the opening cysteine and the closing phenylalanine or tryptophan. A D gene is named only where the DNA matches it firmly. Size is stated for part of the rows, as once, few or many counts, or as a class when the clone is expanded.

size	D	V	J	CDR3	DNA
.	.	TRBV2	TRBJ2-5	CATLQAGTQYF	TGTGCCACCCTACAGGCGGGGACCCAGTACTTC
.	TRBD2	TRBV3-1	TRBJ2-5	CASSQRDGRQQYF	TGTGCCAGCAGCCAAAGGGACGGGAGGCAGCAGTACTTC
.	.	TRBV2	TRBJ2-1	CASLPGPVGEQFF	TGTGCCAGCTTGCCGGGACCCGTGGGCGAGCAGTTCTTC
.	TRBD1	TRBV5-8	TRBJ1-3	CASSFNRGASGNTIYF	TGTGCCAGCAGCTTTAACAGGGGAGCCTCTGGAAACACCATATATTTT
few	.	TRBV14	TRBJ1-5	CASSEGLDQPQHF	TGTGCCAGCAGCGAGGGTCTGGATCAGCCCCAGCATTTT
.	.	TRBV5-1	TRBJ1-4	CASSLQSQNEKLFF	TGCGCCAGCAGCTTACAGTCCCAGAATGAAAAACTGTTTTTT
once	.	TRBV7-9	TRBJ2-3	CASSLTGSDTQYF	TGTGCCAGCAGCCTAACAGGGTCAGATACGCAGTATTTT
many	.	TRBV7-7	TRBJ2-7	CASSLQGDDEQYF	TGTGCTAGCAGCTTACAGGGTGACGACGAGCAGTACTTC
.	.	TRBV4-3	TRBJ2-1	CASSHTPGTNEQFF	TGCGCCAGCAGCCATACCCCTGGTACTAATGAGCAGTTCTTC
few	TRBD2	TRBV20-1	TRBJ2-3	CSARRALAGGTTDTQYF	TGCAGTGCTAGAAGGGCACTAGCGGGGGGTACCACAGATACGCAGTATTTT
.	.	TRBV5-1	TRBJ2-1	CASSVGTVNEQFF	TGCGCCAGCAGCGTAGGGACCGTCAATGAGCAGTTCTTC
.	.	TRBV29-1	TRBJ1-1	CSVQTQTKTEAFF	TGCAGCGTTCAGACCCAAACCAAGACTGAAGCTTTCTTT
.	TRBD1	TRBV20-1	TRBJ1-2	CSAKGVVQGDYTF	TGCAGTGCTAAGGGGGTTGTTCAGGGGGACTACACCTTC
many	.	TRBV12-3/TRBV12-4	TRBJ1-5	CASSLGQPQHF	TGTGCCAGCAGTTTAGGTCAGCCCCAGCATTTT
few	TRBD2	TRBV7-2	TRBJ2-1	CASSFSRSSGGAGEQFF	TGTGCCAGCAGCTTTAGCCGATCTAGCGGGGGGGCCGGTGAGCAGTTCTTC
many	.	TRBV20-1	TRBJ1-1	CSARRPPGPMNTEAFF	TGCAGTGCTAGAAGGCCCCCGGGACCGATGAACACTGAAGCTTTCTTT
many	TRBD2	TRBV4-2	TRBJ2-1	CASGETSGGTYNEQFF	TGTGCCAGCGGCGAGACTAGCGGGGGAACTTACAATGAGCAGTTCTTC
few	.	TRBV4-3	TRBJ1-2	CASTPDKTNYGYTF	TGCGCCAGCACCCCAGACAAGACTAACTATGGCTACACCTTC
few	.	TRBV5-6	TRBJ2-1	CASRGQFEEGQFF	TGTGCCAGCAGAGGGCAGTTCGAGGAGGGGCAGTTCTTC
.	.	TRBV12-3/TRBV12-4	TRBJ2-2	CASSPPSGGTNTGELFF	TGTGCCAGCAGTCCCCCCAGTGGGGGTACGAACACCGGGGAGCTGTTTTTT
.	TRBD1	TRBV20-1	TRBJ1-3	CSARSGGPGNTIYF	TGCAGTGCTAGATCAGGGGGGCCTGGAAACACCATATATTTT
.	TRBD1	TRBV24-1	TRBJ1-2	CATSDRGQGDGYTF	TGTGCCACCAGTGACCGTGGACAGGGAGATGGCTACACCTTC
many	.	TRBV11-1	TRBJ2-7	CASSSRDWTPGEQYF	TGTGCCAGCAGCTCCCGGGACTGGACCCCCGGCGAGCAGTACTTC
few	TRBD1	TRBV12-3/TRBV12-4	TRBJ1-2	CASSDPGQGAFGYTF	TGTGCCAGCAGTGACCCGGGACAGGGGGCCTTTGGCTACACCTTC
.	.	TRBV5-5	TRBJ1-1	CASSLDPRVNLNTEAFF	TGTGCCAGCAGCTTGGACCCCCGAGTGAATTTGAACACTGAAGCTTTCTTT
few	.	TRBV9	TRBJ1-6	CASSGTPNNSPLHF	TGTGCCAGCAGCGGGACACCGAATAATTCACCCCTCCACTTT
few	.	TRBV18	TRBJ1-2	CASSPRAPTTSNYGYTF	TGTGCCAGCTCACCACGTGCCCCTACTACGTCTAACTATGGCTACACCTTC
.	.	TRBV27	TRBJ2-5	CASKGGFQETQYF	TGTGCCAGCAAAGGCGGATTCCAAGAGACCCAGTACTTC
.	.	TRBV20-1	TRBJ2-2	CSARDEGVGHHRAGELFF	TGCAGTGCTAGAGATGAAGGGGTAGGCCACCATAGGGCCGGGGAGCTGTTTTTT
few	.	TRBV28	TRBJ2-4	CASSSSGMTKNIQYF	TGTGCCAGCAGTAGCAGTGGGATGACCAAAAACATTCAGTACTTC
.	.	TRBV29-1	TRBJ1-1	CSVEDQYVGATEAFF	TGCAGCGTTGAAGATCAGTACGTAGGGGCCACTGAAGCTTTCTTT
.	TRBD2	TRBV4-3	TRBJ2-1	CASSRALAGGYNEQFF	TGCGCCAGCAGCCGAGCACTAGCGGGAGGTTACAATGAGCAGTTCTTC
.	.	TRBV6-1	TRBJ2-3	CASSEGGSTDTQYF	TGTGCCAGCAGTGAAGGGGGTAGCACAGATACGCAGTATTTT
.	TRBD1	TRBV28	TRBJ1-2	CACSWTGNGYTF	TGTGCCTGCAGTTGGACAGGGAATGGCTACACCTTC
.	.	TRBV7-6	TRBJ2-1	CASSLKGVDEQFF	TGTGCCAGCAGCTTAAAAGGCGTAGATGAGCAGTTCTTC
.	TRBD2	TRBV4-2	TRBJ2-2	CASSQVIPGGNTGELFF	TGTGCCAGCAGCCAAGTTATTCCGGGGGGAAACACCGGGGAGCTGTTTTTT